This TCR beta chain was sequenced for a study of shared clonotypes between healthy human individuals. Germline V gene lookup returns CDR1 LGHNT and CDR2 FRNRAP. With 1 base removed from V and 3 bases from J, the gap between germline ends came to 11 bases. The CDR3 has 15 residues. Naivety among CD8 cells was defined by CD45RO negativity and positive CCR7 selection, thereby excluding terminally differentiated effector memory CD45RA+ cells. The donor cohort consisted entirely of Caucasian adults residing in Nashville, Tennessee. Study-level findings and limits: Shared clonotypes: about 5.3% naive CD4, around 3.5% naive CD8, over 2% memory CD4, about 0.41% memory CD8. Rarefaction showed sorted-subset sequencing was incomplete despite large depth. Compared with clonotypes that all four donors shared, non-shared clonotypes had lower generation probabilities.

Clones were sequenced by immunoSEQ multiplex PCR, and TCRdb holds only the in-frame ones, with some missing. The sample holds just over 2,000,000 clones, roughly 95% seen once. In regard to this clone: Antigen unknown.

The chain employs TRBV12-5 and TRBJ2-3; no firm D call. The sample taken for sequencing was naive CD8+ T cells sorted from blood. The sequence came from a man younger than 35 in good health. The chain's CDR3 is CASGLASGWTDTQYF. The CDR3 nucleotides are TGTGCTAGTGGTTTGGCCTCCGGGTGGACAGATACGCAGTATTTT. Complete variable domain (other parts from reference TRBV12-5 and TRBJ2-3): DARVTQTPRHKVTEMGQEVTMRCQPILGHNTVFWYRQTMMQGLELLAYFRNRAPLDDSGMPKDRFSAEMPDATLATLKIQPSEPRDSAVYFCASGLASGWTDTQYFGPGTRLTVL.